A single sample is the source of the 13 T cell receptor beta chains below, sequenced in a study of T cells in Graves' hyperthyroidism and ophthalmopathy. There were TCR beta CDR3 regions amplified from RNA transcripts. TCR CDR3 regions were first amplified by RT-PCR with HTBI primers. TCRdb independently ran MiXCR on the multiplex PCR reads; one entry per CDR3 protein. In the table there are about 840,000 distinct CDR3 sequences, about 38% of which are singletons. Material: blood. The receptor set was obtained from a man aged 18 to 29 with Graves' hyperthyroidism.

This clonotype was observed a handful of times. CDR3 nucleotides: TGTGCCAGCAGCTTTAGGGTGGACGAGCAGTACTTC. It specifies CASSFRVDEQYF. The chain links TRBV5-6 to TRBJ2-7; D gene ambiguous. The ends were cut back, 2 bases at V and 5 bases at J, with 8 bases in the middle. In germline, CDR1 is SGHDT, CDR2 YYEEEE. The CDR3 covers 12 residues.

This rearrangement joins TRBV25-1 to TRBJ1-2; D gene ambiguous. Per germline, CDR1 MGHDK and CDR2 SYGVNS. The CDR3 contains 12 residues. Trimming removed 10 bases at V and 2 bases at J, with 11 bases between. For the CDR3, the DNA is TGTGCCACCAGCAGCCGGAACTATGGCTACACCTTC. Residues: CATSSRNYGYTF.

This clonotype has only a few counts. V usage is TRBV6-1 and J usage is TRBJ1-6; the D is unclear. Trimming took 5 bases from V and 7 from J, leaving 15 bases between them. The CDR3 contains 15 residues. From germline, CDR1 is MNHNS and CDR2 SASEGT. The CDR3 DNA sequence: TGTGCCAGCAGTCCCCAGGACGGGCCAAATTCACCCCTCCACTTT. It encodes CASSPQDGPNSPLHF.

The chain combines TRBV2 with TRBJ2-5, with TRBD1 matching 9 bases. Germline values: CDR1 SNHLY, CDR2 FYNNEI. The junction had 7 bases not matched to a gene; V was cut back by 7 bases and J by 7 bases. The CDR3 contains 13 residues. The CDR3 here is CASIQPGQGTQYF. CDR3 nucleotide sequence: TGTGCCAGCATTCAACCGGGACAGGGGACCCAGTACTTC.

The rearrangement links TRBV2 to TRBJ2-7; 9 bases are a match to TRBD2. The germline V gene encodes CDR1 SNHLY and CDR2 FYNNEI. This CDR3 comprises 13 residues. The CDR3 is CAAPGLASYEQYF. The CDR3 nucleotides read TGTGCTGCACCGGGACTAGCCTCCTACGAGCAGTACTTC.

In this sample, this clonotype turned up a few times. The chain is built from TRBV7-2 and TRBJ2-5; tentative D call: TRBD1 (5 bases). CDR1 is SGHTA, CDR2 FQGNSA, per germline. V was shortened by 5 bases and J by 4 bases, with 14 bases between the two germline ends. The CDR3 sequence is 14 residues long. CDR3 sequence: CASSQERGSETQYF. Here the CDR3 DNA reads TGTGCCAGCAGCCAAGAAAGGGGATCAGAGACCCAGTACTTC.

This clonotype was counted a single time. The gene calls are TRBV6-5 and TRBJ1-6; D gene uncertain. The CDR3 has 15 amino acids. Trimming took off 2 bases at V and 7 bases at J, with 12 bases between the two ends. Germline V gene sequence: CDR1 MNHEY, CDR2 SVGAGI. CDR3 sequence (DNA): TGTGCCAGCAGTTACGCGGGAGCCTTAAATTCACCCCTCCACTTT. Translating it yields CASSYAGALNSPLHF.

This chain connects TRBV9 to TRBJ2-2; 11 bases agree with TRBD2. CDR1 is SGDLS, CDR2 YYNGEE, per germline. V lost 4 bases to trimming and J lost 9 bases; unmatched junction nucleotides: 5. The CDR3 runs to 14 residues. CDR3 nucleotides: TGTGCCAGCAGCTCCACTAGCGGGAGTAGGGAGCTGTTTTTT. This encodes CASSSTSGSRELFF.

This clonotype came up many times. The CDR3 protein is CSVEVTMNTEAFF. CDR3 DNA sequence: TGCAGCGTTGAAGTTACCATGAACACTGAAGCTTTCTTT. The rearrangement joins TRBV29-1 to TRBJ1-1, with D unresolved. Germline V lookup: CDR1 SQVTM, CDR2 ANQGSEA. V was clipped by 1 base and J by 0 bases, with 6 bases between them. The CDR3 has 13 amino acids.

This clonotype was picked up many times. The V gene is TRBV7-3, the J gene TRBJ2-5; D possibly matches TRBD1 or TRBD2 (5 bases each). Trimming took 5 bases from V and 5 from J, leaving 18 bases between them. Germline loops: CDR1 SGHTA, CDR2 FQGTGA. The CDR3 has 15 amino acids. The CDR3 sequence is CASSASLGVGETQYF. The DNA of the CDR3 is TGTGCCAGCAGCGCCTCTTTGGGGGTTGGCGAGACCCAGTACTTC.

Ten or more counts support this clonotype. The chain carries TRBV7-2 and TRBJ2-7; the match to TRBD2 covers 8 bases. The CDR3 covers 14 residues. V was pared by 5 bases and J by 2 bases, with 5 bases of the junction left unmatched. Germline values: CDR1 SGHTA, CDR2 FQGNSA. The chain's CDR3 is CASSPGLAAYEQYF. The CDR3 nucleotides read TGTGCCAGCAGCCCCGGACTAGCTGCCTACGAGCAGTACTTC. Filled out from reference TRBV7-2 and TRBJ2-7, the complete variable domain reads GAGVSQSPSNKVTEKGKDVELRCDPISGHTALYWYRQSLGQGLEFLIYFQGNSAPDKSGLPSDRFSAERTGGSVSTLTIQRTQQEDSAVYLCASSPGLAAYEQYFGPGTRLTVT.

About this clonotype itself: Compared with germline, one end of the junction differs, possibly owing to a read error. The chain has TRBV10-3 and TRBJ2-2, with TRBD2 identical over 13 bases. The CDR3 is 19 amino acids. Germline V CDR1 and CDR2: ENHRY, SYGVKD. CDR3 sequence reads: CASSYGPPTSGRAAGELFF. The CDR3 nucleotides read TGTGCCAGCAGTTACGGCCCCCCAACTAGCGGGAGGGCCGCCGGGGAGCTGTTTTTT.

This sequence joins TRBV14 and TRBJ1-5; D is perhaps TRBD1 (6 bases). Germline CDR1 SGHDN, CDR2 FVKESK. The CDR3 has 15 residues. V was pared by 4 bases and J by 3 bases, with 13 bases between. The CDR3 spells CASSPGGALNQPQHF. The CDR3 DNA follows: TGTGCCAGCAGCCCCGGGGGGGCCCTCAATCAGCCCCAGCATTTT.